The 6 T cell receptor beta chains below were found in one sample sequenced in a study of cytomegalovirus exposure and HLA in healthy donors. The PCR employed 60 Vbeta primers together with 13 Jbeta primers. TCRdb's table, derived via immunoSEQ multiplex PCR, lists solely in-frame clones and lacks some. Of roughly 100,000 clones in the sample, around 15% were seen once. Sequenced input: PBMCs. All receptors come from a female donor in good health and CMV-seronegative.

This clone was counted a few times. The rearrangement joins TRBV7-9 to TRBJ2-7; D is perhaps TRBD2 (6 bases). V was cut by 6 bases and J by 4 bases, with 16 bases left in between. CDR1 and CDR2 from the germline V gene are SEHNR and FQNEAQ (reference sequence). The length of the CDR3 is 14 residues. CDR3 sequence (DNA): TGTGCCAGCAGGTCGGGAGACCCGCGGTACGAGCAGTACTTC. This gives the protein CASRSGDPRYEQYF. Drawing the rest from reference TRBV7-9 and TRBJ2-7, the complete variable domain is DTGVSQNPRHKITKRGQNVTFRCDPISEHNRLYWYRQTLGQGPEFLTYFQNEAQLEKSRLLSDRFSAERPKGSFSTLEIQRTEQGDSAMYLCASRSGDPRYEQYFGPGTRLTVT.

The genes are TRBV27 and TRBJ1-5, with 9 bases aligning to TRBD1. The germline CDR1 and CDR2 sequences are MNHEY and SMNVEV (reference sequence). The V and J ends lost 5 bases and 4 bases, in that order; junction bases with no gene match: 6. This CDR3 spans 15 amino acids. CDR3 nucleotide sequence: TGTGCCAGCAGTAGCGGGACAGGGAGAAATCAGCCCCAGCATTTT. This gives the protein CASSSGTGRNQPQHF.

The rearrangement joins TRBV4-2 to TRBJ2-1; D gene unclear. The V and J ends lost 4 bases and 5 bases respectively, with 15 bases between them. CDR1 is LGHNA, CDR2 YNFKEQ, per germline. This CDR3 has 15 residues. The DNA of the CDR3 is TGTGCCAGCAGCCCATTAGAGTTCTCTGACAATGAGCAGTTCTTC. Amino acids: CASSPLEFSDNEQFF.

In its sample, this clone was seen a few times. This chain connects TRBV25-1 to TRBJ2-1; no firm D call. The CDR3 has 15 residues. In germline, CDR1 is MGHDK, CDR2 SYGVNS. V was clipped by 7 bases and J by 1 base, with 14 bases between them. The CDR3, as DNA: TGTGCCAGCAAAGGCAGCGCCCTATCCTACAATGAGCAGTTCTTC. Residues: CASKGSALSYNEQFF.

This clone was observed at least ten times. V usage is TRBV7-9 and J usage is TRBJ1-6; D may be TRBD1 (6 bases). The germline V gene has CDR1 SEHNR and CDR2 FQNEAQ (reference sequence). Trimming removed 5 bases from V and 6 bases from J, with 8 bases in between. The CDR3 contains 13 residues. The CDR3 DNA sequence: TGTGCCAGCAGCGAACAGGGTAATTCACCCCTCCACTTT. Encoded protein: CASSEQGNSPLHF.

This clone was counted only a few times. The rearrangement links TRBV5-1 to TRBJ2-1; 8 bases are a match to TRBD1. Germline V gene lookup returns CDR1 SGHRS and CDR2 YFSETQ. This CDR3 contains 13 residues. The V and J ends lost 0 bases and 9 bases, in that order; junction bases with no gene match: 2. The CDR3 spells CASSLAQGAEQFF. The CDR3 DNA sequence: TGCGCCAGCAGCTTGGCTCAGGGGGCTGAGCAGTTCTTC.